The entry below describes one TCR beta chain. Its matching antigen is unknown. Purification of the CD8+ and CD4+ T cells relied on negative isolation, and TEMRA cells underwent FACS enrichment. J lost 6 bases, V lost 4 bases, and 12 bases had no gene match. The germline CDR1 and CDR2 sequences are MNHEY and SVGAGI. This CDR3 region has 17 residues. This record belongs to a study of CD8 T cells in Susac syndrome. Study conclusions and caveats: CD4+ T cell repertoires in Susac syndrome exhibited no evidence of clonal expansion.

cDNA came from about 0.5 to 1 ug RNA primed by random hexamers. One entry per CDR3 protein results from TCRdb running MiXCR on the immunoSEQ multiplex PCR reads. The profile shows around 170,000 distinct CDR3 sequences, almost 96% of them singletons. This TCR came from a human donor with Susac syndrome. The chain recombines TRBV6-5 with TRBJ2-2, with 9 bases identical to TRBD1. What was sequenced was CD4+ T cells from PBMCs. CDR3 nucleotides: TGTGCCAGCAGTTCACCTCGGGACAGGGCTTCCGCCGGGGAGCTGTTTTTT. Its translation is CASSSPRDRASAGELFF.